Here is one T cell receptor (beta chain) with its context. There are 13 residues in the CDR3. V lost 5 bases to trimming and J lost 4 bases, with 9 bases between them. This sample is part of a study of blood T cell repertoires in COVID-19. Overall study: Researchers got acute and convalescent COVID-19 samples from the United States, Italy and Spain.

In the original analysis: From reference gene primer amplification, estimates of nucleated cell counts were derived. Sequencing used immunoSEQ multiplex PCR; TCRdb keeps in-frame clones, though not all of them. V, J and clone size were drawn from that table, and D and trimming were deduced from the DNA. Of 55,000 to 65,000 clones listed, approximately 91% are singletons. The chain joins TRBV12-3 or TRBV12-4 to TRBJ1-3, with D uncertain. The source of this sequence is a woman aged 60-70 years with active COVID-19. Material: peripheral blood. CDR3 sequence: CASSRIQGNTIYF. The CDR3 coding sequence is TGTGCCAGCAGTCGAATACAGGGAAACACCATATATTTT.